The rows below give T cell receptor beta chains drawn from one sample of a study of T cells after yellow fever vaccination. TCRdb analysed the 5' RACE reads with MiXCR anew, one entry per CDR3 protein. The sample has hundreds of thousands of distinct CDR3 sequences, approximately 13% seen once. The source was CD4+ T cells sorted from PBMCs, collected 15 days after the yellow fever booster vaccination. The receptors shown here come from a man younger than 35 who received the YFV17D yellow fever vaccine. Both conserved end residues are part of each CDR3. The order of the fields is V gene, J gene, D gene, clone size, CDR3 protein, CDR3 DNA. D genes are given only for firm matches. Clone size, where shown, is once, few, many, or a class for clones that have expanded.

v_call: TRBV6-5
j_call: TRBJ2-5
d_call: TRBD1
clone_size: .
cdr3_aa: CASSYSRGKTQYF
cdr3_nt: TGTGCCAGCAGTTATAGCAGGGGGAAGACCCAGTACTTC

v_call: TRBV28
j_call: TRBJ1-5
d_call: .
clone_size: few
cdr3_aa: CAAAGGSNQPQHF
cdr3_nt: TGTGCCGCTGCCGGGGGGAGCAATCAGCCCCAGCATTTT

v_call: TRBV5-4
j_call: TRBJ1-1
d_call: .
clone_size: few
cdr3_aa: CASSFWANTEAFF
cdr3_nt: TGTGCCAGCAGCTTCTGGGCGAACACTGAAGCTTTCTTT

v_call: TRBV29-1
j_call: TRBJ1-1
d_call: .
clone_size: .
cdr3_aa: CSVRVLEGTEAFF
cdr3_nt: TGCAGCGTTAGGGTTCTTGAGGGCACTGAAGCTTTCTTT

v_call: TRBV5-1
j_call: TRBJ1-1
d_call: .
clone_size: .
cdr3_aa: CASRSGARTEAFF
cdr3_nt: TGCGCCAGCAGATCTGGGGCTCGGACTGAAGCTTTCTTT

v_call: TRBV12-3/TRBV12-4
j_call: TRBJ2-3
d_call: TRBD1
clone_size: .
cdr3_aa: CASMGQATILGTQYF
cdr3_nt: TGTGCCAGCATGGGACAGGCTACCATACTGGGGACGCAGTATTTT

v_call: TRBV11-3
j_call: TRBJ2-2
d_call: TRBD2
clone_size: few
cdr3_aa: CASSLSGLYTGELFF
cdr3_nt: TGTGCCAGCAGCTTATCGGGACTATACACCGGGGAGCTGTTTTTT

v_call: TRBV7-2
j_call: TRBJ2-5
d_call: .
clone_size: .
cdr3_aa: CASSPRGGASKKTQYF
cdr3_nt: TGTGCCAGCAGCCCCCGAGGGGGGGCTTCTAAGAAGACCCAGTACTTC

v_call: TRBV24-1
j_call: TRBJ2-3
d_call: .
clone_size: few
cdr3_aa: CATSGTYDMTQYF
cdr3_nt: TGTGCCACCAGTGGTACGTATGATATGACGCAGTATTTT

v_call: TRBV4-3
j_call: TRBJ1-4
d_call: .
clone_size: few
cdr3_aa: CASSQLAGAANEKLFF
cdr3_nt: TGCGCCAGCAGCCAACTTGCGGGGGCCGCTAATGAAAAACTGTTTTTT

v_call: TRBV9
j_call: TRBJ1-2
d_call: .
clone_size: few
cdr3_aa: CASSQRGVWGYTF
cdr3_nt: TGTGCCAGCAGCCAGAGGGGCGTTTGGGGCTACACCTTC

v_call: TRBV5-1
j_call: TRBJ2-3
d_call: .
clone_size: few
cdr3_aa: CASLPMGGSPDTQYF
cdr3_nt: TGCGCCAGCCTCCCAATGGGGGGCTCCCCAGATACGCAGTATTTT

v_call: TRBV6-5
j_call: TRBJ1-1
d_call: .
clone_size: few
cdr3_aa: CAAIDPSTEAFF
cdr3_nt: TGTGCCGCAATCGACCCGAGCACTGAAGCTTTCTTT

v_call: TRBV11-1
j_call: TRBJ2-1
d_call: .
clone_size: few
cdr3_aa: CASSLATEVTF
cdr3_nt: TGTGCCAGCAGCTTAGCAACGGAGGTTACCTTC

v_call: TRBV27
j_call: TRBJ2-1
d_call: TRBD1
clone_size: few
cdr3_aa: CASSKRDRGSDEQFF
cdr3_nt: TGTGCCAGCAGTAAACGGGACAGGGGGTCGGATGAGCAGTTCTTC

v_call: TRBV27
j_call: TRBJ1-2
d_call: .
clone_size: few
cdr3_aa: CASSWSQGNYGYTF
cdr3_nt: TGTGCCAGCAGCTGGTCACAGGGAAACTATGGCTACACCTTC

v_call: TRBV28
j_call: TRBJ2-5
d_call: .
clone_size: few
cdr3_aa: CASRPTVLQETQYF
cdr3_nt: TGTGCCAGCAGGCCCACAGTACTACAAGAGACCCAGTACTTC

v_call: TRBV19
j_call: TRBJ1-2
d_call: TRBD1
clone_size: .
cdr3_aa: CASSIDDRGLNYGYTF
cdr3_nt: TGTGCCAGTAGTATAGACGACAGGGGGCTTAACTATGGCTACACCTTC

v_call: TRBV28
j_call: TRBJ2-7
d_call: .
clone_size: .
cdr3_aa: CASSLRAHRAATYEQYF
cdr3_nt: TGTGCCAGCAGTTTAAGAGCACACAGGGCGGCAACCTACGAGCAGTACTTC

v_call: TRBV7-7
j_call: TRBJ1-1
d_call: .
clone_size: many
cdr3_aa: CASSLSKNTEAFF
cdr3_nt: TGTGCTAGCAGCTTATCTAAAAACACTGAAGCTTTCTTT

v_call: TRBV6-5
j_call: TRBJ1-1
d_call: .
clone_size: few
cdr3_aa: CASSPYRNTEAFF
cdr3_nt: TGTGCCAGCAGTCCCTACAGAAACACTGAAGCTTTCTTT

v_call: TRBV20-1
j_call: TRBJ2-4
d_call: .
clone_size: .
cdr3_aa: CSAPLRSGSIQYF
cdr3_nt: TGCAGTGCGCCTCTCCGTTCAGGGAGCATTCAGTACTTC

v_call: TRBV11-2
j_call: TRBJ2-1
d_call: .
clone_size: many
cdr3_aa: CASTYERGQDEQFF
cdr3_nt: TGTGCCAGCACGTATGAGAGGGGCCAGGATGAGCAGTTCTTC

v_call: TRBV11-2
j_call: TRBJ2-5
d_call: .
clone_size: many
cdr3_aa: CASRGYQETQYF
cdr3_nt: TGTGCCAGCCGGGGGTACCAAGAGACCCAGTACTTC

v_call: TRBV14
j_call: TRBJ1-2
d_call: TRBD1
clone_size: .
cdr3_aa: CASSRTTGDYGYTF
cdr3_nt: TGTGCCAGCAGCCGAACAACAGGGGACTATGGCTACACCTTC

v_call: TRBV7-2
j_call: TRBJ2-6
d_call: .
clone_size: many
cdr3_aa: CASSFPLAGANVLTF
cdr3_nt: TGTGCCAGCAGCTTCCCCTTGGCCGGGGCCAACGTCCTGACTTTC

v_call: TRBV4-3
j_call: TRBJ2-3
d_call: .
clone_size: .
cdr3_aa: CASSQDRLRGGLDTQYF
cdr3_nt: TGCGCCAGCAGCCAAGATAGGTTAAGGGGGGGCCTAGATACGCAGTATTTT

v_call: TRBV7-9
j_call: TRBJ2-4
d_call: .
clone_size: few
cdr3_aa: CASSLAPVGQGAKNIQYF
cdr3_nt: TGTGCCAGCAGCTTAGCTCCGGTTGGTCAGGGAGCCAAAAACATTCAGTACTTC

v_call: TRBV4-1
j_call: TRBJ1-2
d_call: .
clone_size: few
cdr3_aa: CASSQDIGGVRGYGYTF
cdr3_nt: TGCGCCAGCAGCCAAGATATCGGGGGGGTCCGCGGCTATGGCTACACCTTC

v_call: TRBV12-3/TRBV12-4
j_call: TRBJ1-5
d_call: .
clone_size: .
cdr3_aa: CASSRIIQPQHF
cdr3_nt: TGTGCCAGCAGCCGGATTATTCAGCCCCAGCATTTT

v_call: TRBV19
j_call: TRBJ1-2
d_call: TRBD1
clone_size: .
cdr3_aa: CASTGRQGYYTF
cdr3_nt: TGTGCCAGTACCGGTCGACAGGGTTACTACACCTTC

v_call: TRBV27
j_call: TRBJ1-6
d_call: TRBD1
clone_size: .
cdr3_aa: CASSRGQGNPPLHF
cdr3_nt: TGTGCCAGCAGCCGGGGACAGGGAAATCCACCCCTCCACTTT

v_call: TRBV7-9
j_call: TRBJ2-3
d_call: TRBD1
clone_size: .
cdr3_aa: CASSATRIGQGKSTDTQYF
cdr3_nt: TGTGCCAGCAGCGCAACCCGAATTGGACAGGGGAAGAGCACAGATACGCAGTATTTT

v_call: TRBV12-3/TRBV12-4
j_call: TRBJ2-7
d_call: TRBD1
clone_size: .
cdr3_aa: CASRGTAYEQYF
cdr3_nt: TGTGCCAGCAGAGGGACAGCCTACGAGCAGTACTTC

v_call: TRBV10-3
j_call: TRBJ2-3
d_call: TRBD1
clone_size: .
cdr3_aa: CAISDYRETGVTDTQYF
cdr3_nt: TGTGCCATCAGTGACTACCGTGAGACAGGGGTCACAGATACGCAGTATTTT

v_call: TRBV19
j_call: TRBJ1-1
d_call: .
clone_size: .
cdr3_aa: CASSIEVATEAFF
cdr3_nt: TGTGCCAGTAGTATAGAAGTCGCCACTGAAGCTTTCTTT

v_call: TRBV7-2
j_call: TRBJ2-7
d_call: TRBD2
clone_size: few
cdr3_aa: CASSTLAGGLYEQYF
cdr3_nt: TGTGCCAGCAGCACCCTAGCGGGGGGTCTCTACGAGCAGTACTTC

v_call: TRBV20-1
j_call: TRBJ2-1
d_call: TRBD2
clone_size: .
cdr3_aa: CSAYNPGGYNEQFF
cdr3_nt: TGCAGTGCCTACAACCCGGGGGGGTACAATGAGCAGTTCTTC